A single sample is the source of the 4 T cell receptor beta chains below, sequenced in a study of blood T cell repertoires in COVID-19. Using immunoSEQ multiplex PCR, the repertoire was profiled, and TCRdb retains in-frame clones only, with some absent. The data hold 250,000 to 400,000 clones, with around 87% observed a single time. The sequenced material came from PBMCs or T cells enriched from blood (not recorded which). The receptors stem from a woman aged 25 to 39 who had recovered from COVID-19.

The sample holds one count of this clone. The chain has TRBV5-1 and TRBJ1-4; maybe TRBD1 (6 bases). The CDR3 has 14 residues. Per germline, CDR1 SGHRS and CDR2 YFSETQ. V dropped 3 bases and J dropped 5 bases, with 11 bases sitting between them. CDR3 nucleotides: TGCGCCAGCAGCTGGGGGCAGCCGAATGAAAAACTGTTTTTT. Its translation: CASSWGQPNEKLFF.

A note on this clone: Distinct nucleotide sequences in the sample also encode this CDR3. J is TRBJ2-1 and V is TRBV7-2; D not resolved. Trimming cost V 2 bases and J 5 bases, with 7 bases left between them. Germline lookup yields CDR1 SGHTA and CDR2 FQGNSA. The CDR3 totals 13 residues. The CDR3 DNA reads as TGTGCCAGCAGCTTAAGTCGCGACAATGAGCAGTTCTTC. Residues: CASSLSRDNEQFF.

V gene TRBV27 combines with J gene TRBJ2-7; 8 bases are shared with TRBD1. This CDR3 has 15 residues. V dropped 2 bases and J dropped 6; count of bases not matched to a gene: 9. The germline CDR1 and CDR2 sequences are MNHEY and SMNVEV (reference sequence). The CDR3 protein is CASSLRTGYGVEQYF. DNA for the CDR3: TGTGCCAGCAGTTTACGGACAGGGTATGGGGTCGAGCAGTACTTC.

This rearrangement joins TRBV2 to TRBJ1-3; TRBD1 aligns across 7 bases. Germline V gives CDR1 SNHLY, CDR2 FYNNEI. V shed 6 bases and J 3 bases; nucleotides not matched to a gene: 5. The CDR3 sequence is 14 residues long. The CDR3 nucleotides read TGTGCCAGCAGCGCACAGGGGAATGGAAACACCATATATTTT. Protein sequence: CASSAQGNGNTIYF.